This T cell receptor (beta chain) was sequenced for a study of T cell changes during pregnancy in multiple sclerosis (dated by TCRdb to the late 2010s). Regarding the study in general: Changes in the T cell repertoire over the course of pregnancy were examined in this study in women with multiple sclerosis.

The library was made by the immunoSEQ multiplex PCR assay. TCRdb's version of the immuneACCESS table is confined to in-frame rearrangements and falls short of the full clone set. An unresolved V gene accounts for under half of the shortfall where checked; the remainder is of unknown origin. Within this sample are approximately 100,000 clones, with about 90% of them counted one time only. Approximately 1.5% of the sample is held by the ten biggest clonotypes. For this clone: Its antigen has not been determined. Base-call qualities are not available, and no considerably larger clone is one nucleotide away.

This specimen was peripheral blood, taken before pregnancy. The receptor comes from a female donor with multiple sclerosis, enrolled in a pregnancy study.

The DNA sequence is given as TGTGCCAGTAGTATATACGGGACAGGCGGAAATGAGCAGTTCTTC. This sequence encodes CASSIYGTGGNEQFF. The rearranged chain carries TRBV19 and TRBJ2-1; 8 central bases correspond to TRBD1. V ends up 2 bases short and J 7 bases short, with an unmatched junction base count of 7. CDR1 LNHDA and CDR2 SQIVND were looked up in the germline V gene (reference sequence). From its cysteine to its phenylalanine, the CDR3 spans 15 amino acids. Of the read, only the CDR3 DNA is kept; its 45 bases are in frame from base 1.